A selection of T cell receptor beta chains follows, all from one sample in a study of T cell responses to AZD1222 COVID-19 vaccine. The repertoire was sequenced with immunoSEQ multiplex PCR; TCRdb's copy has only in-frame clones and lacks some. The data hold around 100,000 clones, with over 75% observed a single time. Source: peripheral blood, taken on day 0 of AZD1222 vaccination. The receptors derive from an adult in good health. Each CDR3 is given with its conserved first and last residue. D genes are given only for firm matches. Only part of the rows carry a size: once, few, many, or a class if the clone is expanded.

j_call: TRBJ2-7
d_call: .
clone_size: .
v_call: TRBV28
cdr3_nt: TGTGCCATCACCGGGACTTGGGACTCCTACGAGCAGTACTTC
cdr3_aa: CAITGTWDSYEQYF

j_call: TRBJ1-1
d_call: .
clone_size: .
v_call: TRBV19
cdr3_nt: TGTGCCAGTAGTAGCGGTATGAACACTGAAGCTTTCTTT
cdr3_aa: CASSSGMNTEAFF

j_call: TRBJ2-3
d_call: .
clone_size: .
v_call: TRBV9
cdr3_nt: TGTGCCAGCAGCCAAGAGGCGGAGGGAATAGATACGCAGTATTTT
cdr3_aa: CASSQEAEGIDTQYF

j_call: TRBJ2-1
d_call: TRBD1
clone_size: .
v_call: TRBV28
cdr3_nt: TGTGCCAGCAGTTTAGGGCCTGGGACAGCTTACAATGAGCAGTTCTTC
cdr3_aa: CASSLGPGTAYNEQFF

j_call: TRBJ2-7
d_call: TRBD2
clone_size: .
v_call: TRBV7-2
cdr3_nt: TGTGCCAGCAGCTTAACGCGGGGGGGCTGGCAGTACTTC
cdr3_aa: CASSLTRGGWQYF

j_call: TRBJ2-5
d_call: .
clone_size: .
v_call: TRBV18
cdr3_nt: TGTGCCAGCTCACCGGGTCGGGAAGAGACCCAGTACTTC
cdr3_aa: CASSPGREETQYF

j_call: TRBJ1-2
d_call: .
clone_size: few
v_call: TRBV5-4
cdr3_nt: TGTGCCAGCAGCTTGGGGCTTAACTATGGCTACACCTTC
cdr3_aa: CASSLGLNYGYTF

j_call: TRBJ2-5
d_call: .
clone_size: .
v_call: TRBV9
cdr3_nt: TGTGCCAGCAGCGACGCGTACAGGGTACGGAACGGACGGATGGCCTGGGAGACCCAGTACTTC
cdr3_aa: CASSDAYRVRNGRMAWETQYF

j_call: TRBJ2-5
d_call: TRBD1
clone_size: .
v_call: TRBV24-1
cdr3_nt: TGTGCCACCAGTGATCGGGGGACAGGGTACCAAGAGACCCAGTACTTC
cdr3_aa: CATSDRGTGYQETQYF

j_call: TRBJ2-2
d_call: .
clone_size: many
v_call: TRBV6-4
cdr3_nt: TGTGCCAGCGGCCCAGGGGACGGGAACACCGGGGAGCTGTTTTTT
cdr3_aa: CASGPGDGNTGELFF

j_call: TRBJ1-2
d_call: TRBD1
clone_size: .
v_call: TRBV15
cdr3_nt: TGTGCCACCAGCAGAGTCAACAGGGGGCACGGCTATGGCTACACCTTC
cdr3_aa: CATSRVNRGHGYGYTF

j_call: TRBJ1-5
d_call: .
clone_size: .
v_call: TRBV6-6
cdr3_nt: TGTGCCAGCAGTTACTTGGGTAGCAATCAGCCCCAGCATTTT
cdr3_aa: CASSYLGSNQPQHF

j_call: TRBJ2-7
d_call: .
clone_size: .
v_call: TRBV4-2
cdr3_nt: TGTGCCAGCGCCTGGGGAGGGGGTGAATACGAGCAGTACTTC
cdr3_aa: CASAWGGGEYEQYF

j_call: TRBJ2-1
d_call: TRBD2
clone_size: .
v_call: TRBV19
cdr3_nt: TGTGCCAGTAGTTCTAGGGGTGGTAGCGGGAGGGAGCAGTTCTTC
cdr3_aa: CASSSRGGSGREQFF

j_call: TRBJ1-5
d_call: .
clone_size: .
v_call: TRBV27
cdr3_nt: TGTGCCAGCAGTTTACGATCCAATCAGCCCCAGCATTTT
cdr3_aa: CASSLRSNQPQHF

j_call: TRBJ2-1
d_call: TRBD2
clone_size: .
v_call: TRBV5-1
cdr3_nt: TGCGCCAGCAGACTTTCCCCGCGGACTAGTCCACGCTACAATGAGCAGTTCTTC
cdr3_aa: CASRLSPRTSPRYNEQFF

j_call: TRBJ1-4
d_call: .
clone_size: .
v_call: TRBV18
cdr3_nt: TGTGCCAGCTCACCCTCGGCGGGTAATGAAAAACTGTTTTTT
cdr3_aa: CASSPSAGNEKLFF

j_call: TRBJ2-3
d_call: TRBD2
clone_size: .
v_call: TRBV11-3
cdr3_nt: TGTGCCAGCAGCCCCAACCTAGGACTAGCGGGAGCGGCAGATACGCAGTATTTT
cdr3_aa: CASSPNLGLAGAADTQYF

j_call: TRBJ1-5
d_call: TRBD1
clone_size: .
v_call: TRBV7-8
cdr3_nt: TGTGCCAGCAGCTTAATGGAGGGGGCCTTCAATCAGCCCCAGCATTTT
cdr3_aa: CASSLMEGAFNQPQHF

j_call: TRBJ2-1
d_call: TRBD2
clone_size: .
v_call: TRBV18
cdr3_nt: TGTGCCAGCTCACCCCGTCGCGGGAGGGCGACGCAAGAGCAGTTCTTC
cdr3_aa: CASSPRRGRATQEQFF

j_call: TRBJ1-1
d_call: TRBD1
clone_size: .
v_call: TRBV7-2
cdr3_nt: TGTGCCAGCAGCTCCCAGGGGGGCACTGAAGCTTTCTTT
cdr3_aa: CASSSQGGTEAFF

j_call: TRBJ2-1
d_call: TRBD2
clone_size: .
v_call: TRBV4-2
cdr3_nt: TGTGCCAGCAGCCAAGGGACTAGCGGGAGTGCGTGGAATGAGCAGTTCTTC
cdr3_aa: CASSQGTSGSAWNEQFF

j_call: TRBJ1-1
d_call: .
clone_size: .
v_call: TRBV5-1
cdr3_nt: TGCGCCAGCAGCTCGGCAGGGACGTTGAACACTGAAGCTTTCTTT
cdr3_aa: CASSSAGTLNTEAFF

j_call: TRBJ1-2
d_call: TRBD1
clone_size: .
v_call: TRBV6-4
cdr3_nt: TGTGCCAGCAGTGAAAGGACAGGGGGCGCCTATGGCTACACCTTC
cdr3_aa: CASSERTGGAYGYTF

j_call: TRBJ1-4
d_call: .
clone_size: .
v_call: TRBV6-5
cdr3_nt: TGTGCCAGCAGTTACGGAGGGCGGACTAATGAAAAACTGTTTTTT
cdr3_aa: CASSYGGRTNEKLFF

j_call: TRBJ1-2
d_call: .
clone_size: .
v_call: TRBV5-6
cdr3_nt: TGTGCCAGCAGCCAACCAGGGGAGATCTATGGCTACACCTTC
cdr3_aa: CASSQPGEIYGYTF

j_call: TRBJ2-3
d_call: .
clone_size: .
v_call: TRBV11-2
cdr3_nt: TGTGCCAGCAGCTTATTAAGGGGGATCGGTACGCAGTATTTT
cdr3_aa: CASSLLRGIGTQYF

j_call: TRBJ1-2
d_call: .
clone_size: .
v_call: TRBV7-2
cdr3_nt: TGTGCCAGCAGCCTACTCGAGGGGACGTACTATGGCTACACCTTC
cdr3_aa: CASSLLEGTYYGYTF

j_call: TRBJ2-7
d_call: .
clone_size: .
v_call: TRBV21-1
cdr3_nt: TGTGCCAGCAGCAAGGATCCTAGCTTATACGAGCAGTACTTC
cdr3_aa: CASSKDPSLYEQYF

j_call: TRBJ1-3
d_call: TRBD1
clone_size: .
v_call: TRBV2
cdr3_nt: TGTGCCAGCAGACAACAGGGGGCGCCAGGAAACACCATATATTTT
cdr3_aa: CASRQQGAPGNTIYF

j_call: TRBJ2-7
d_call: TRBD1
clone_size: once
v_call: TRBV18
cdr3_nt: TGTGCCAGCTCACGGCAATCGGGACAGACCTACGAGCAGTACTTC
cdr3_aa: CASSRQSGQTYEQYF

j_call: TRBJ2-5
d_call: .
clone_size: .
v_call: TRBV5-1
cdr3_nt: TGCGCCAGCAGCACGATGACAACTCAAGAGACCCAGTACTTC
cdr3_aa: CASSTMTTQETQYF

j_call: TRBJ1-2
d_call: .
clone_size: .
v_call: TRBV3-1/TRBV3-2
cdr3_nt: TGTGCCAGCAGCCAAGATTCCGGGGGGGGTTACTATGGCTACACCTTC
cdr3_aa: CASSQDSGGGYYGYTF

j_call: TRBJ2-3
d_call: .
clone_size: .
v_call: TRBV5-5
cdr3_nt: TGTGCCAGCAGCTTACCAGGCCCCACAGATACGCAGTATTTT
cdr3_aa: CASSLPGPTDTQYF

j_call: TRBJ1-1
d_call: .
clone_size: .
v_call: TRBV12-3/TRBV12-4
cdr3_nt: TGTGCCAGCAGCTTCCAGGTGAACACTGAAGCTTTCTTT
cdr3_aa: CASSFQVNTEAFF

j_call: TRBJ2-3
d_call: .
clone_size: .
v_call: TRBV4-2
cdr3_nt: TGTGCCAGCAGCCAAGATTGGGGGGAAGACGCAGATACGCAGTATTTT
cdr3_aa: CASSQDWGEDADTQYF

j_call: TRBJ1-2
d_call: TRBD1
clone_size: .
v_call: TRBV5-1
cdr3_nt: TGCGCCAGCAGCCACGGACAGGCCGGCGACTACACCTTC
cdr3_aa: CASSHGQAGDYTF

j_call: TRBJ1-2
d_call: .
clone_size: .
v_call: TRBV11-2
cdr3_nt: TGTGCCAGCAGCTTAGTTGGTACGGAATCTTTGGGAGGCTACACCTTC
cdr3_aa: CASSLVGTESLGGYTF

j_call: TRBJ1-3
d_call: .
clone_size: .
v_call: TRBV5-5
cdr3_nt: TGTGCCAGCAACCGAGCCGCGGGGTCCGGAAACACCATATATTTT
cdr3_aa: CASNRAAGSGNTIYF

j_call: TRBJ1-1
d_call: .
clone_size: .
v_call: TRBV27
cdr3_nt: TGTGCCAGCAGTTGGGGGTTCCGGACTGAAGCTTTCTTT
cdr3_aa: CASSWGFRTEAFF

j_call: TRBJ2-1
d_call: TRBD2
clone_size: .
v_call: TRBV9
cdr3_nt: TGTGCCAGCAGCGTAGGCGGGGGTAGAAATGAGCAGTTCTTC
cdr3_aa: CASSVGGGRNEQFF

j_call: TRBJ1-1
d_call: TRBD1
clone_size: .
v_call: TRBV6-5
cdr3_nt: TGTGCCAGCAGAAGACAGGGGAGAGCTTTCTTT
cdr3_aa: CASRRQGRAFF

j_call: TRBJ1-6
d_call: .
clone_size: .
v_call: TRBV4-3
cdr3_nt: TGCGCCAGCAGCCAAGCCCCTTCGGGCTCTTCTTCACCCCTCCACTTT
cdr3_aa: CASSQAPSGSSSPLHF

j_call: TRBJ1-4
d_call: TRBD1
clone_size: .
v_call: TRBV10-2
cdr3_nt: TGCGCCAGCAGAGACCCGGGACAGGTTAATGAAAAACTGTTTTTT
cdr3_aa: CASRDPGQVNEKLFF

j_call: TRBJ2-2
d_call: .
clone_size: .
v_call: TRBV5-5
cdr3_nt: TGTGCCAGCAGCCGGGACCATCTGAACACCGGGGAGCTGTTTTTT
cdr3_aa: CASSRDHLNTGELFF

j_call: TRBJ1-1
d_call: .
clone_size: .
v_call: TRBV14
cdr3_nt: TGTGCCAGCAGCCAGGCTTGGGTGAACACTGAAGCTTTCTTT
cdr3_aa: CASSQAWVNTEAFF

j_call: TRBJ1-2
d_call: .
clone_size: .
v_call: TRBV3-1/TRBV3-2
cdr3_nt: TGTGCCAGCAGCCAAGAATTCAGAAGTAACGGCCTCCGGAGGTATGGCTACACCTTC
cdr3_aa: CASSQEFRSNGLRRYGYTF

j_call: TRBJ2-6
d_call: .
clone_size: .
v_call: TRBV25-1
cdr3_nt: TGTGCCAGCAGTACCTCTGGGGCCAACGTCCTGACTTTC
cdr3_aa: CASSTSGANVLTF

j_call: TRBJ2-2
d_call: .
clone_size: .
v_call: TRBV25-1
cdr3_nt: TGTGCCAGCAGTGATACAGCTCGCACCGGGGAGCTGTTTTTT
cdr3_aa: CASSDTARTGELFF

j_call: TRBJ1-4
d_call: .
clone_size: .
v_call: TRBV9
cdr3_nt: TGTGCCAGCAGCGCCCGGGGAGGGTTGATTGAAAAACTGTTTTTT
cdr3_aa: CASSARGGLIEKLFF

j_call: TRBJ2-7
d_call: .
clone_size: .
v_call: TRBV7-2
cdr3_nt: TGTGCCAGCAGCTTAGCGGGGGTTGGGGAGCAGTACTTC
cdr3_aa: CASSLAGVGEQYF

j_call: TRBJ2-7
d_call: .
clone_size: .
v_call: TRBV18
cdr3_nt: TGTGCCAGCTCACCAGATGGGGAGCAGTACTTC
cdr3_aa: CASSPDGEQYF

j_call: TRBJ2-3
d_call: .
clone_size: .
v_call: TRBV25-1
cdr3_nt: TGTGCCAGCAGTGTAACAGCCGGAGTCAGCACAGATACGCAGTATTTT
cdr3_aa: CASSVTAGVSTDTQYF